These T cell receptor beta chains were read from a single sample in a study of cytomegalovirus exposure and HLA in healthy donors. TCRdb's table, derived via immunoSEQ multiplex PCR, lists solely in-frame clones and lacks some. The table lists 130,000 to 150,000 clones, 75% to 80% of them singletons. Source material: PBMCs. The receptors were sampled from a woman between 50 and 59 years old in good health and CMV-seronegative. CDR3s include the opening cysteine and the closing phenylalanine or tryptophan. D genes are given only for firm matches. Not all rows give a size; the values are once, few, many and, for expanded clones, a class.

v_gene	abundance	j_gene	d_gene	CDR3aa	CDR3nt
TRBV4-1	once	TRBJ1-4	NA	CACSQVLRGAREKLFF	TGCGCCTGCAGCCAAGTTCTTCGGGGAGCGCGGGAAAAACTGTTTTTT
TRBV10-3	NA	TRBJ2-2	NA	CAGGGRNTGELFF	TGTGCCGGGGGGGGGCGGAACACCGGGGAGCTGTTTTTT
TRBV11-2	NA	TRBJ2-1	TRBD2	CASSLGGGANEQFF	TGTGCCAGCAGCTTAGGCGGGGGGGCCAATGAGCAGTTCTTC
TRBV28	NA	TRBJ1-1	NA	CASSPVQGRNTEAFF	TGTGCCAGCAGTCCCGTTCAGGGTCGCAACACTGAAGCTTTCTTT
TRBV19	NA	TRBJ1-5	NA	CATATATHQPQHF	TGTGCCACTGCGACAGCTACGCATCAGCCCCAGCATTTT
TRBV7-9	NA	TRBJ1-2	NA	CASSSTGFGYTF	TGTGCCAGCAGCTCAACCGGGTTTGGCTACACCTTC
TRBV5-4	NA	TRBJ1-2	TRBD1	CASSPRQGSNYGYTF	TGTGCCAGCAGCCCCCGACAGGGGTCCAACTATGGCTACACCTTC
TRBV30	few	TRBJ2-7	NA	CAHTPIRGEQYF	TGTGCTCATACTCCAATTCGGGGCGAGCAGTACTTC
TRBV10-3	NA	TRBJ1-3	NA	CAISPREGGPGNTIYF	TGTGCCATCAGCCCCCGAGAGGGAGGGCCTGGAAACACCATATATTTT
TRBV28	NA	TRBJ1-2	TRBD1	CASRYQGQDYGYTF	TGTGCCAGCCGGTACCAGGGACAGGACTATGGCTACACCTTC
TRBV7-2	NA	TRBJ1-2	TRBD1	CASRNKLTGTQYGYTF	TGTGCCAGCAGGAACAAATTGACAGGGACCCAATATGGCTACACCTTC
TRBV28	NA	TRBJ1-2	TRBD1	CASSPPDRGWVGYTF	TGTGCCAGCAGTCCCCCGGACAGGGGGTGGGTTGGCTACACCTTC
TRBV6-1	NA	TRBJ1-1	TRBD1	CASSRQGSDGSEAFF	TGTGCCAGCAGCCGACAGGGTTCCGACGGGTCTGAAGCTTTCTTT
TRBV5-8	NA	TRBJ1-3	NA	CASSGQRVDTIYF	TGTGCCAGCAGTGGACAGAGGGTGGACACCATATATTTT
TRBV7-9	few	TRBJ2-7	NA	CASSLVGHEQYF	TGTGCCAGCAGCTTAGTGGGCCACGAGCAGTACTTC
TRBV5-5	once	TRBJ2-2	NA	CASSLVGGANTGELFF	TGTGCCAGCAGCTTGGTAGGCGGTGCGAACACCGGGGAGCTGTTTTTT
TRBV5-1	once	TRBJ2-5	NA	CASSIGTSAGETQYF	TGCGCCAGCAGCATCGGAACTTCGGCAGGGGAGACCCAGTACTTC
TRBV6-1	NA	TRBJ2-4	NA	CASSYGPGNIQYF	TGTGCCAGCAGTTATGGACCGGGGAACATTCAGTACTTC
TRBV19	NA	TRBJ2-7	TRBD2	CASSMSGGAYEQYF	TGTGCCAGTAGTATGAGCGGGGGGGCCTACGAGCAGTACTTC
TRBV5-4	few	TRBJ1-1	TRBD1	CASRFDRANTEAFF	TGTGCCAGCAGATTCGACAGGGCAAACACTGAAGCTTTCTTT
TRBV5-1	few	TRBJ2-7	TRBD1	CARTGTAFYEQYF	TGCGCCCGCACCGGGACAGCGTTCTACGAGCAGTACTTC
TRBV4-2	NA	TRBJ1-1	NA	CASSEIGGDTEAFF	TGTGCCAGCAGCGAAATAGGGGGGGACACTGAAGCTTTCTTT
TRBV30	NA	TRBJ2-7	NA	CAWSVRPGAEQYF	TGTGCCTGGAGTGTACGGCCAGGGGCCGAGCAGTACTTC
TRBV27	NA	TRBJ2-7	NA	CASSLPPGEQYF	TGTGCCAGCAGTCTCCCCCCGGGGGAGCAGTACTTC
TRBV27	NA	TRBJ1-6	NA	CASSLMGYSPLHF	TGTGCCAGCAGTTTAATGGGCTATTCACCCCTCCACTTT
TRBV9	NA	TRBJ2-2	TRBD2	CASKRSGGAGELFF	TGTGCCAGCAAGAGAAGCGGGGGGGCCGGGGAGCTGTTTTTT
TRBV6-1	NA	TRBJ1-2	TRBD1	CASSDWDRVYGYTF	TGTGCCAGCAGCGACTGGGACAGGGTTTATGGCTACACCTTC
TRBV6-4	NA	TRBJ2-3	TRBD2	CASSDSTSGVDTQYF	TGTGCCAGCAGTGACTCTACTAGCGGGGTAGATACGCAGTATTTT
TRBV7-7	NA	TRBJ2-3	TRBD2	CASSLTPDLLADTQYF	TGTGCTAGCAGCTTAACACCCGATTTACTAGCGGATACGCAGTATTTT
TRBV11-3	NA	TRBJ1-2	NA	CASSVEGYTF	TGTGCCAGCAGCGTGGAGGGCTACACCTTC
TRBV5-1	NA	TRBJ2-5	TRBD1	CASSSAGTGPQETQYF	TGCGCCAGCAGCTCCGCCGGGACAGGGCCACAAGAGACCCAGTACTTC
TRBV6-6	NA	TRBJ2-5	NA	CASSRVVTETQYF	TGTGCCAGCAGTCGGGTTGTCACAGAGACCCAGTACTTC
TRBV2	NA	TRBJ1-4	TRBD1	CASRPLTGGMKNEKLFF	TGTGCCAGCAGGCCTTTGACAGGGGGCATGAAAAATGAAAAACTGTTTTTT
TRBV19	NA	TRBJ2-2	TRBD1	CASSTNRGTGELFF	TGTGCCAGTAGTACCAACAGGGGCACCGGGGAGCTGTTTTTT
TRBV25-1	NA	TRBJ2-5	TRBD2	CASSSLAGDTETQYF	TGTGCCAGCAGTTCCCTAGCGGGGGATACGGAGACCCAGTACTTC
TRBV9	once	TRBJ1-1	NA	CASSGLDMNTEAFF	TGTGCCAGCAGCGGCCTGGACATGAACACTGAAGCTTTCTTT
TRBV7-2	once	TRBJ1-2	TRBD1	CASSLVGQEFYGYTF	TGTGCCAGCAGCTTAGTGGGACAGGAGTTCTATGGCTACACCTTC
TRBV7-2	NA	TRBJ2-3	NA	CASSLAQDTQYF	TGTGCCAGCAGCTTAGCGCAGGATACGCAGTATTTT
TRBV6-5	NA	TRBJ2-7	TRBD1	CASSTRTGGLHEQYF	TGTGCCAGCAGTACCAGGACAGGGGGTTTACACGAGCAGTACTTC
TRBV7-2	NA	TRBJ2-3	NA	CASSLVPEGQDTQYF	TGTGCCAGCAGCTTAGTTCCTGAGGGCCAAGATACGCAGTATTTT
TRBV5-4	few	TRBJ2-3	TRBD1	CASSLGDRVTDTQYF	TGTGCCAGCAGCTTGGGAGACAGGGTCACAGATACGCAGTATTTT
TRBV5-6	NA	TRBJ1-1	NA	CASRNLGQYTEAFF	TGTGCCAGCAGAAACTTAGGACAGTACACTGAAGCTTTCTTT
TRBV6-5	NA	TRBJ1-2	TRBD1	CASSPGQELYGYTF	TGTGCCAGCAGTCCGGGACAGGAATTATATGGCTATACCTTC
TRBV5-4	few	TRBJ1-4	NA	CASSLSPVEKLFF	TGTGCCAGCAGCTTGAGCCCTGTTGAAAAACTGTTTTTT
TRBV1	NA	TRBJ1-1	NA	CTSRRGGYTEAFF	TGCACCAGCAGGAGAGGAGGATACACTGAAGCTTTCTTT
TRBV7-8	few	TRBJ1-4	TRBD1	CASSPRTGISEKLFF	TGTGCCAGCAGCCCTCGGACAGGGATAAGTGAAAAACTGTTTTTT
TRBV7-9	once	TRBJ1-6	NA	CASSFGEANSPLHF	TGTGCCAGCAGCTTTGGAGAGGCGAATTCACCCCTCCACTTT
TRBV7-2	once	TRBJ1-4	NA	CASRPRGRVEKLFF	TGTGCCAGCAGACCACGCGGCCGGGTTGAAAAACTGTTTTTT